The rows below give T cell receptor beta chains drawn from one sample of a study of cytomegalovirus exposure and HLA in healthy donors. The assay was immunoSEQ multiplex PCR, and TCRdb's table has in-frame clones only and misses some. The sample gives some 100,000 clones, about three quarters of which show up once; approximately 2.4% is in the top ten. The sequencing input was PBMCs. The receptor source for this set is a female donor in good health and CMV-seronegative. Each CDR3 is given with its conserved first and last residue. Fields, in order: clone size, D gene, V gene, CDR3 length, J gene, CDR3 DNA, CDR3 protein. The D gene is left open where the match is weak. Part of the rows lack a size; the others show once, few, many or a class for expanded clones.

.	.	TRBV5-5	12	TRBJ2-7	TGTGCCAGCAGCTTAGTCGACAGGATTCAGGACTTC	CASSLVDRIQDF
.	.	TRBV5-6	14	TRBJ2-5	TGTGCCAGCAGCTTGGAAGTCCACTCGGAGACCCAGTACTTC	CASSLEVHSETQYF
.	.	TRBV19	14	TRBJ2-3	TGTGCCAGTAGTATAGGGACTTTCACAGATACGCAGTATTTT	CASSIGTFTDTQYF
few	.	TRBV7-9	14	TRBJ1-1	TGTGCCAGCAGCTTGTTGCGCTCGAACACTGAAGCTTTCTTT	CASSLLRSNTEAFF
.	TRBD2	TRBV7-8	17	TRBJ2-5	TGTGCCAGCAGCTTAGAGCCTAGCGGTGAAGGCGGGGAGACCCAGTACTTC	CASSLEPSGEGGETQYF
.	.	TRBV18	16	TRBJ2-1	TGTGCCAGCTCACCATCTATTACGAGCTCCTACAATGAGCAGTTCTTC	CASSPSITSSYNEQFF
few	TRBD1	TRBV4-3	14	TRBJ2-7	TGCGCCAGCAGCCTTGGACAGGGCTCCTACGAGCAGTACTTC	CASSLGQGSYEQYF
.	.	TRBV19	14	TRBJ1-4	TGTGCCAGTAGTTCACAACGGGAGAAGGAAAAACTGTTTTTT	CASSSQREKEKLFF
.	.	TRBV5-1	13	TRBJ2-5	TGCGCCAGCAGGTTGGGTGCGCAAGAGACCCAGTACTTC	CASRLGAQETQYF
.	.	TRBV7-9	16	TRBJ2-5	TGTGCCAGCAGCTTATCTGGGGCTGGCGGCAGCGAGACCCAGTACTTC	CASSLSGAGGSETQYF
.	TRBD1	TRBV4-1	16	TRBJ2-2	TGCGCCAGCAGCCAAGAAGGGACAGCGAACACCGGGGAGCTGTTTTTT	CASSQEGTANTGELFF
few	TRBD1	TRBV19	15	TRBJ1-1	TGTGCCAGTAGTGCCGAACAGGGGGGTTTGACTGAAGCTTTCTTT	CASSAEQGGLTEAFF
.	.	TRBV4-1	15	TRBJ1-5	TGCGCCAGCAGCCACGAGTTTACGGGGTTCCAGCCCCAGCATTTT	CASSHEFTGFQPQHF
.	.	TRBV10-3	16	TRBJ1-6	TGTGCCATCAGTGAGTCGCAAGGCAGGAATAATTCACCCCTCCACTTT	CAISESQGRNNSPLHF
few	TRBD1	TRBV7-9	15	TRBJ1-1	TGTGCCAGCAGCTTAAGGACAGGCAAGAACACTGAAGCTTTCTTT	CASSLRTGKNTEAFF
.	.	TRBV6-1	16	TRBJ2-3	TGTGCCAGCAGTGAAGCGCGGGGGCACTCCACAGATACGCAGTATTTT	CASSEARGHSTDTQYF
few	.	TRBV6-5	12	TRBJ2-7	TGTGCCAGCAGCAGAACGGGGAAGGGGCAGTACTTC	CASSRTGKGQYF
.	.	TRBV5-1	15	TRBJ2-6	TGCGCCAGCAGCTTGGGCAGGGGAGGGGCCAACGTCCTGACTTTC	CASSLGRGGANVLTF
.	TRBD2	TRBV5-4	12	TRBJ2-5	TGTGCCAGCAGCTTCAGGACTAGCAGGAAGTACTTC	CASSFRTSRKYF
.	.	TRBV19	12	TRBJ2-1	TGTGCCAGTAGTATCGGGTCCCTAGAGCAGTTCTTC	CASSIGSLEQFF
.	.	TRBV18	13	TRBJ1-1	TGTGCCAGCTCTACGACAGGGAACACTGAAGCTTTCTTT	CASSTTGNTEAFF
.	TRBD1	TRBV12-5	15	TRBJ2-7	TGTGCTAGTGGCAAGGGACAGGGCCCTTCCTACGAGCAGTACTTC	CASGKGQGPSYEQYF
.	TRBD2	TRBV18	17	TRBJ2-1	TGTGCCAGCTCACCCCTGGGTAGCGGGACCTACTACAATGAGCAGTTCTTC	CASSPLGSGTYYNEQFF
.	TRBD2	TRBV18	16	TRBJ2-5	TGTGCCAGCTCACCGGTCGGGAGGGACTTTGGAGAGACCCAGTACTTC	CASSPVGRDFGETQYF
.	.	TRBV11-2	15	TRBJ2-7	TGTGCCAGCAGCTTAGACAGGATCCAAGTCCACGAGCAGTACTTC	CASSLDRIQVHEQYF
.	.	TRBV30	15	TRBJ1-2	TGTGCCTGGAGTGTAAAAGTGCCGGACTGGGGTGGCTACACCTTC	CAWSVKVPDWGGYTF
.	TRBD1	TRBV2	15	TRBJ1-1	TGTGCCAGCAGTGGACAGGGGAGGAAGAACACTGAAGCTTTCTTT	CASSGQGRKNTEAFF
.	TRBD2	TRBV27	16	TRBJ2-1	TGTGCCAGCAGTTTTCTTCAAGCGGGGCTTCGGAATGAGCAGTTCTTC	CASSFLQAGLRNEQFF
once	.	TRBV7-2	14	TRBJ2-5	TGTGCCAGCACCCCGACTCGGTGGGGCGAGACCCAGTACTTC	CASTPTRWGETQYF
.	TRBD2	TRBV11-3	16	TRBJ2-1	TGTGCCAGCAGCCAAGAAGGGACTAGCGAAGCGCATGAGCAGTTCTTC	CASSQEGTSEAHEQFF
.	TRBD2	TRBV4-1	15	TRBJ2-4	TGTGCCAGCAGCCCCGGACTAGGCGAGGGAAACATTCAGTACTTC	CASSPGLGEGNIQYF
once	.	TRBV7-9	12	TRBJ2-3	TGTGCCAGCAGCCGGAGCACAGATACGCAGTATTTT	CASSRSTDTQYF
once	TRBD1	TRBV5-1	15	TRBJ2-2	TGCGCCAGCAGCTGGGGACAGGGGTACACCGGGGAGCTGTTTTTT	CASSWGQGYTGELFF